The rows below give T cell receptor beta chains drawn from one sample of a study of blood T cell repertoires in COVID-19. Profiling relied on immunoSEQ multiplex PCR, and the TCRdb table lists in-frame clones only, not all of them. The data contain some 490,000 clones, roughly nine tenths of them singletons. Source material: PBMCs or T cells enriched from blood (not recorded which). The receptors were gathered from a woman aged 55-75 years who had recovered from COVID-19. Both conserved end residues are part of each CDR3. The D gene is left open where the match is weak. Size is omitted from some rows. Given values are once, few, many or a class for expanded clones.

d_call: NA
v_call: TRBV28
clone_size: NA
j_call: TRBJ2-1
cdr3_length: 12
cdr3_aa: CASSSQAVRKFF
cdr3_nt: TGTGCCAGCAGTTCGCAGGCTGTAAGGAAGTTCTTC

d_call: NA
v_call: TRBV2
clone_size: NA
j_call: TRBJ2-2
cdr3_length: 15
cdr3_aa: CASSPAGVVTGELFF
cdr3_nt: TGTGCCAGCAGTCCAGCAGGGGTGGTGACCGGGGAGCTGTTTTTT

d_call: NA
v_call: TRBV7-6
clone_size: NA
j_call: TRBJ1-1
cdr3_length: 14
cdr3_aa: CASTSPGLNTEAFF
cdr3_nt: TGTGCCAGCACCTCTCCCGGGTTGAACACTGAAGCTTTCTTT

d_call: NA
v_call: TRBV1
clone_size: NA
j_call: TRBJ1-6
cdr3_length: 19
cdr3_aa: CTSRRRGGLTSSYNSPLHF
cdr3_nt: TGCACCAGCAGGCGACGAGGGGGCCTTACGAGCTCCTATAATTCACCCCTCCACTTT

d_call: NA
v_call: TRBV6-9
clone_size: NA
j_call: TRBJ2-2
cdr3_length: 15
cdr3_aa: CASSYGKPGSGELFF
cdr3_nt: TGTGCCAGCAGTTATGGCAAACCAGGTTCCGGGGAGCTGTTTTTT

d_call: TRBD1
v_call: TRBV11-2
clone_size: NA
j_call: TRBJ2-5
cdr3_length: 13
cdr3_aa: CASSPGQGGTQYF
cdr3_nt: TGTGCCAGCAGCCCCGGACAGGGAGGGACCCAGTACTTC

d_call: NA
v_call: TRBV4-1
clone_size: once
j_call: TRBJ2-7
cdr3_length: 14
cdr3_aa: CASSQQISSYEQYF
cdr3_nt: TGCGCCAGCAGCCAGCAGATAAGCTCCTACGAGCAGTACTTC

d_call: TRBD2
v_call: TRBV10-3
clone_size: NA
j_call: TRBJ2-3
cdr3_length: 17
cdr3_aa: CAISEGIAGAGTDTQYF
cdr3_nt: TGTGCCATCAGTGAGGGGATAGCGGGGGCAGGCACAGATACGCAGTATTTT

d_call: NA
v_call: TRBV18
clone_size: NA
j_call: TRBJ2-7
cdr3_length: 13
cdr3_aa: CASSPRSESEQYF
cdr3_nt: TGTGCCAGCTCACCGAGGTCGGAGTCCGAGCAGTACTTC

d_call: NA
v_call: TRBV30
clone_size: NA
j_call: TRBJ1-5
cdr3_length: 15
cdr3_aa: CAWSVLGAGNQPQHF
cdr3_nt: TGTGCCTGGAGTGTACTGGGGGCCGGGAATCAGCCCCAGCATTTT

d_call: NA
v_call: TRBV30
clone_size: NA
j_call: TRBJ1-4
cdr3_length: 11
cdr3_aa: CAWSVRGKLFF
cdr3_nt: TGTGCCTGGAGTGTAAGGGGAAAACTGTTTTTT

d_call: TRBD1
v_call: TRBV7-7
clone_size: NA
j_call: TRBJ2-7
cdr3_length: 15
cdr3_aa: CASSIGQGESYEQYF
cdr3_nt: TGTGCTAGCAGCATTGGACAGGGGGAGTCCTACGAGCAGTACTTC

d_call: TRBD1
v_call: TRBV3-1/TRBV3-2
clone_size: once
j_call: TRBJ1-1
cdr3_length: 13
cdr3_aa: CASNRGENTEAFF
cdr3_nt: TGTGCCAGCAACAGGGGTGAGAACACTGAAGCTTTCTTT

d_call: NA
v_call: TRBV2
clone_size: NA
j_call: TRBJ1-5
cdr3_length: 15
cdr3_aa: CASTPGGTRYQPQHF
cdr3_nt: TGTGCCAGCACCCCGGGGGGAACCAGATATCAGCCCCAGCATTTT

d_call: NA
v_call: TRBV6-1
clone_size: NA
j_call: TRBJ1-1
cdr3_length: 13
cdr3_aa: CASSQILNTEAFF
cdr3_nt: TGTGCCAGCAGCCAGATACTGAACACTGAAGCTTTCTTT

d_call: NA
v_call: TRBV19
clone_size: NA
j_call: TRBJ1-1
cdr3_length: 14
cdr3_aa: CASSSSRMNTEAFF
cdr3_nt: TGTGCCAGTAGTTCCTCGAGAATGAACACTGAAGCTTTCTTT

d_call: TRBD1
v_call: TRBV3-1/TRBV3-2
clone_size: NA
j_call: TRBJ2-5
cdr3_length: 16
cdr3_aa: CASSSGQGTIQETQYF
cdr3_nt: TGTGCCAGCAGTTCGGGACAGGGTACTATTCAAGAGACCCAGTACTTC

d_call: TRBD1
v_call: TRBV9
clone_size: NA
j_call: TRBJ1-3
cdr3_length: 16
cdr3_aa: CASSVGDSYSGNTIYF
cdr3_nt: TGTGCCAGCAGCGTAGGGGACAGTTACTCTGGAAACACCATATATTTT

d_call: NA
v_call: TRBV19
clone_size: NA
j_call: TRBJ1-1
cdr3_length: 11
cdr3_aa: CASTMYTEAFF
cdr3_nt: TGTGCCAGTACCATGTACACTGAAGCTTTCTTT

d_call: TRBD1
v_call: TRBV10-1
clone_size: NA
j_call: TRBJ1-1
cdr3_length: 15
cdr3_aa: CASSGQGAMNTEAFF
cdr3_nt: TGCGCCAGCAGTGGACAGGGGGCGATGAACACTGAAGCTTTCTTT

d_call: TRBD2
v_call: TRBV4-2
clone_size: NA
j_call: TRBJ2-1
cdr3_length: 15
cdr3_aa: CASSQGTSGGGEQFF
cdr3_nt: TGTGCCAGCAGCCAAGGAACTAGCGGGGGCGGTGAGCAGTTCTTC

d_call: TRBD1
v_call: TRBV7-8
clone_size: few
j_call: TRBJ1-4
cdr3_length: 16
cdr3_aa: CASSGVGQGGSEKLFF
cdr3_nt: TGTGCCAGCAGCGGTGTGGGGCAGGGGGGTTCCGAAAAACTGTTTTTT

d_call: TRBD2
v_call: TRBV18
clone_size: NA
j_call: TRBJ2-3
cdr3_length: 15
cdr3_aa: CASSPYGGGTDTQYF
cdr3_nt: TGTGCCAGCTCACCTTATGGCGGGGGGACAGATACGCAGTATTTT

d_call: NA
v_call: TRBV30
clone_size: NA
j_call: TRBJ1-5
cdr3_length: 13
cdr3_aa: CAFEQGSNQPQHF
cdr3_nt: TGTGCCTTTGAACAGGGTTCTAATCAGCCCCAGCATTTT

d_call: TRBD2
v_call: TRBV9
clone_size: NA
j_call: TRBJ2-3
cdr3_length: 15
cdr3_aa: CASSVSSGGKGTQYF
cdr3_nt: TGTGCCAGCAGCGTAAGCTCGGGGGGAAAGGGAACGCAGTATTTT

d_call: NA
v_call: TRBV5-1
clone_size: NA
j_call: TRBJ1-1
cdr3_length: 15
cdr3_aa: CASRSRQAMNTEAFF
cdr3_nt: TGCGCCAGCAGATCCAGACAGGCGATGAACACTGAAGCTTTCTTT

d_call: TRBD2
v_call: TRBV3-1/TRBV3-2
clone_size: NA
j_call: TRBJ2-6
cdr3_length: 19
cdr3_aa: CASSQWSSGGASGANVLTF
cdr3_nt: TGTGCCAGCAGCCAATGGTCTAGCGGGGGGGCTTCTGGGGCCAACGTCCTGACTTTC

d_call: NA
v_call: TRBV5-8
clone_size: few
j_call: TRBJ2-3
cdr3_length: 14
cdr3_aa: CASNKGLPADTQYF
cdr3_nt: TGTGCCAGCAACAAGGGACTGCCGGCAGATACGCAGTATTTT

d_call: TRBD1
v_call: TRBV2
clone_size: few
j_call: TRBJ2-2
cdr3_length: 16
cdr3_aa: CASSSQGQAGTGELFF
cdr3_nt: TGTGCCAGCAGTTCACAGGGACAGGCCGGTACCGGGGAGCTGTTTTTT

d_call: TRBD1
v_call: TRBV7-9
clone_size: NA
j_call: TRBJ1-4
cdr3_length: 17
cdr3_aa: CASSPTGIDATNEKLFF
cdr3_nt: TGTGCCAGCAGCCCGACAGGGATAGATGCAACTAATGAAAAACTGTTTTTT

d_call: NA
v_call: TRBV6-5
clone_size: NA
j_call: TRBJ2-1
cdr3_length: 15
cdr3_aa: CASRRPGLQYNEQFF
cdr3_nt: TGTGCCAGCAGGCGCCCGGGACTCCAATACAATGAGCAGTTCTTC

d_call: NA
v_call: TRBV25-1
clone_size: NA
j_call: TRBJ1-1
cdr3_length: 12
cdr3_aa: CASSEGGTEAFF
cdr3_nt: TGTGCCAGCAGCGAGGGAGGCACTGAAGCTTTCTTT

d_call: TRBD1
v_call: TRBV5-1
clone_size: few
j_call: TRBJ2-7
cdr3_length: 14
cdr3_aa: CASSPGQAGGEQYF
cdr3_nt: TGCGCCAGCAGCCCCGGACAGGCCGGAGGTGAGCAGTACTTC

d_call: TRBD1
v_call: TRBV4-2
clone_size: NA
j_call: TRBJ1-4
cdr3_length: 16
cdr3_aa: CASSHPEDRVAEKLFF
cdr3_nt: TGTGCCAGCAGCCACCCAGAAGACAGGGTGGCGGAAAAACTGTTTTTT

d_call: NA
v_call: TRBV5-5
clone_size: few
j_call: TRBJ1-5
cdr3_length: 14
cdr3_aa: CASTLGRGNQPQHF
cdr3_nt: TGTGCCAGCACATTAGGCAGGGGCAATCAGCCCCAGCATTTT

d_call: NA
v_call: TRBV10-3
clone_size: NA
j_call: TRBJ2-6
cdr3_length: 16
cdr3_aa: CAIRSRELGGANVLTF
cdr3_nt: TGTGCCATCAGATCAAGGGAACTAGGTGGGGCCAACGTCCTGACTTTC

d_call: TRBD2
v_call: TRBV5-1
clone_size: NA
j_call: TRBJ2-5
cdr3_length: 16
cdr3_aa: CASSVGLAGSQETQYF
cdr3_nt: TGCGCCAGCAGCGTGGGACTAGCGGGATCCCAAGAGACCCAGTACTTC

d_call: TRBD1
v_call: TRBV30
clone_size: NA
j_call: TRBJ1-2
cdr3_length: 14
cdr3_aa: CAWTPQGQGYGYTF
cdr3_nt: TGTGCCTGGACCCCACAGGGGCAGGGGTATGGCTACACCTTC

d_call: TRBD1
v_call: TRBV7-9
clone_size: NA
j_call: TRBJ1-6
cdr3_length: 17
cdr3_aa: CASSLIDRGLCNSPLHF
cdr3_nt: TGTGCCAGCAGCTTAATAGACAGGGGGCTGTGTAATTCACCCCTCCACTTT

d_call: NA
v_call: TRBV11-3
clone_size: once
j_call: TRBJ2-1
cdr3_length: 15
cdr3_aa: CASSPRGLGGNEQFF
cdr3_nt: TGTGCCAGCAGCCCCCGGGGGTTGGGCGGCAATGAGCAGTTCTTC

d_call: NA
v_call: TRBV19
clone_size: NA
j_call: TRBJ2-1
cdr3_length: 14
cdr3_aa: CASSIRGHYNEQFF
cdr3_nt: TGTGCCAGTAGTATAAGGGGTCACTACAATGAGCAGTTCTTC

d_call: NA
v_call: TRBV24-1
clone_size: NA
j_call: TRBJ2-4
cdr3_length: 13
cdr3_aa: CATSDNQGPIQYF
cdr3_nt: TGTGCCACCAGTGATAACCAGGGGCCCATTCAGTACTTC

d_call: NA
v_call: TRBV30
clone_size: NA
j_call: TRBJ2-3
cdr3_length: 14
cdr3_aa: CAWSRRQGTDTQYF
cdr3_nt: TGTGCCTGGAGTCGCAGGCAGGGGACAGATACGCAGTATTTT

d_call: TRBD2
v_call: TRBV28
clone_size: NA
j_call: TRBJ2-3
cdr3_length: 15
cdr3_aa: CASSYLSGGTDTQYF
cdr3_nt: TGTGCCAGCAGTTACCTAAGCGGGGGCACAGATACGCAGTATTTT

d_call: TRBD2
v_call: TRBV3-1/TRBV3-2
clone_size: NA
j_call: TRBJ2-1
cdr3_length: 15
cdr3_aa: CASSRGTRGGREQFF
cdr3_nt: TGTGCCAGCAGCCGGGGGACTCGCGGGGGGCGGGAGCAGTTCTTC

d_call: TRBD1
v_call: TRBV28
clone_size: NA
j_call: TRBJ1-2
cdr3_length: 15
cdr3_aa: CASTKRQGEVYGYTF
cdr3_nt: TGTGCCAGCACAAAGAGACAGGGAGAGGTCTATGGCTACACCTTC

d_call: NA
v_call: TRBV28
clone_size: NA
j_call: TRBJ1-1
cdr3_length: 13
cdr3_aa: CATLPGGHTEAFF
cdr3_nt: TGTGCCACCTTACCCGGGGGTCACACTGAAGCTTTCTTT

d_call: NA
v_call: TRBV6-5
clone_size: NA
j_call: TRBJ1-2
cdr3_length: 16
cdr3_aa: CASSYSGGRGPGGYTF
cdr3_nt: TGTGCCAGCAGTTACTCCGGTGGGAGGGGCCCCGGTGGCTACACCTTC

d_call: NA
v_call: TRBV24-1
clone_size: NA
j_call: TRBJ2-1
cdr3_length: 15
cdr3_aa: CATSDPSGSSNEQFF
cdr3_nt: TGTGCCACCAGTGACCCCAGCGGGTCATCCAATGAGCAGTTCTTC

d_call: NA
v_call: TRBV28
clone_size: NA
j_call: TRBJ2-1
cdr3_length: 17
cdr3_aa: CASSLLPGTNSYNEQFF
cdr3_nt: TGTGCCAGCAGTTTATTGCCAGGGACAAACTCCTACAATGAGCAGTTCTTC

d_call: TRBD1
v_call: TRBV19
clone_size: NA
j_call: TRBJ1-2
cdr3_length: 13
cdr3_aa: CASSVGTGVGYTF
cdr3_nt: TGTGCCAGTAGTGTGGGGACAGGGGTCGGCTACACCTTC

d_call: NA
v_call: TRBV2
clone_size: NA
j_call: TRBJ2-6
cdr3_length: 18
cdr3_aa: CASSVAGPGTSGANVLTF
cdr3_nt: TGTGCCAGCAGTGTCGCAGGCCCAGGCACGTCTGGGGCCAACGTCCTGACTTTC

d_call: TRBD1
v_call: TRBV4-1
clone_size: NA
j_call: TRBJ2-1
cdr3_length: 17
cdr3_aa: CASSQDGLRDRGHEQFF
cdr3_nt: TGCGCCAGCAGCCAAGATGGTCTTCGTGACAGGGGCCATGAGCAGTTCTTC

d_call: TRBD1
v_call: TRBV11-2
clone_size: NA
j_call: TRBJ2-7
cdr3_length: 14
cdr3_aa: CASSPRTGSYEQYF
cdr3_nt: TGTGCCAGCAGCCCAAGGACAGGGTCATACGAGCAGTACTTC

d_call: NA
v_call: TRBV24-1
clone_size: NA
j_call: TRBJ1-2
cdr3_length: 14
cdr3_aa: CATSDRQSSYGYTF
cdr3_nt: TGTGCCACCAGTGATCGACAGTCTAGCTATGGCTACACCTTC

d_call: NA
v_call: TRBV18
clone_size: NA
j_call: TRBJ1-5
cdr3_length: 17
cdr3_aa: CASSPTDRPYSNQPQHF
cdr3_nt: TGTGCCAGCTCACCGACGGACAGACCTTATAGCAATCAGCCCCAGCATTTT

d_call: TRBD1
v_call: TRBV19
clone_size: NA
j_call: TRBJ1-4
cdr3_length: 13
cdr3_aa: CASRGTGYEKLFF
cdr3_nt: TGTGCCAGCAGGGGGACAGGGTACGAAAAACTGTTTTTT

d_call: NA
v_call: TRBV6-6
clone_size: NA
j_call: TRBJ1-1
cdr3_length: 14
cdr3_aa: CASSYLRGETEAFF
cdr3_nt: TGTGCCAGCAGTTACCTCAGGGGCGAGACTGAAGCTTTCTTT